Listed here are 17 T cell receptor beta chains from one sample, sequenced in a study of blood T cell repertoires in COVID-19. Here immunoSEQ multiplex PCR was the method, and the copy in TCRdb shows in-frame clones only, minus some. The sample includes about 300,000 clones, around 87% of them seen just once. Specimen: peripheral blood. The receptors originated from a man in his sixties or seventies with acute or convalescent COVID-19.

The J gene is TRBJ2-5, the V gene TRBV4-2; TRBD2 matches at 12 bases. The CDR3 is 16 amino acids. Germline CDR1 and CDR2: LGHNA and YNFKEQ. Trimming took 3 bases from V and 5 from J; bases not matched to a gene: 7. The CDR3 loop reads CASSHPSGGASETQYF. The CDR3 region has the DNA TGTGCCAGCAGCCATCCTAGCGGGGGGGCCAGTGAGACCCAGTACTTC.

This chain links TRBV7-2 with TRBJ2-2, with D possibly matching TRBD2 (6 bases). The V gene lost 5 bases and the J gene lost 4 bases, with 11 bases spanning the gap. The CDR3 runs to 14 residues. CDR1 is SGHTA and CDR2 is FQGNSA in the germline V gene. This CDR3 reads CASSGGSGTGELFF. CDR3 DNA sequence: TGTGCCAGCAGCGGGGGGTCGGGCACCGGGGAGCTGTTTTTT.

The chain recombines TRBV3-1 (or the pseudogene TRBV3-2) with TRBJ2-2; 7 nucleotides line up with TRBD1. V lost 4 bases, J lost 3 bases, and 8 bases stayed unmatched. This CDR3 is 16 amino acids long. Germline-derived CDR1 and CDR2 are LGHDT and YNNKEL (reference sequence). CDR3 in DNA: TGTGCCAGCAGCCCGACCCGACAGGGATACACCGGGGAGCTGTTTTTT. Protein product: CASSPTRQGYTGELFF.

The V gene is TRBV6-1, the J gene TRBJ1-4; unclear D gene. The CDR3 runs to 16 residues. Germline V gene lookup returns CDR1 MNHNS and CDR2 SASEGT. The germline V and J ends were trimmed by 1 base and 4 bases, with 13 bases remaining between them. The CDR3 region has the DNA TGTGCCAGCAGTGAAGGGGCGGGCGGTCATAATGAAAAACTGTTTTTT. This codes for CASSEGAGGHNEKLFF.

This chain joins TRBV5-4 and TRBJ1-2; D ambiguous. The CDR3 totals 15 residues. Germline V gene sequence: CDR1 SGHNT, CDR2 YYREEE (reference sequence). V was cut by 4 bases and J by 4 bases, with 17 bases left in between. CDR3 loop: CASSPPGQSLYGYTF. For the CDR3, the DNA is TGTGCCAGCAGCCCCCCTGGGCAGAGCCTCTATGGCTACACCTTC.

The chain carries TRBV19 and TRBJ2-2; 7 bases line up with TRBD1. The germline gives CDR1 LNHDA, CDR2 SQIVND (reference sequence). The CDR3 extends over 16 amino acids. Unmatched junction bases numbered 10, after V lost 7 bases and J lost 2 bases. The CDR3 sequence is CASIPSGTANTGELFF. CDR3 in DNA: TGTGCCAGTATCCCCTCCGGGACAGCTAACACCGGGGAGCTGTTTTTT. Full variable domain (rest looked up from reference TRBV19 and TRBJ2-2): DGGITQSPKYLFRKEGQNVTLSCEQNLNHDAMYWYRQDPGQGLRLIYYSQIVNDFQKGDIAEGYSVSREKKESFPLTVTSAQKNPTAFYLCASIPSGTANTGELFFGEGSRLTVL.

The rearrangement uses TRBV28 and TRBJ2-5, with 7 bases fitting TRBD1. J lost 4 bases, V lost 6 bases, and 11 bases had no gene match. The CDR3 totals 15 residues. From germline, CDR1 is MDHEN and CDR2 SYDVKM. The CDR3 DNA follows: TGTGCCAGCAGAGACTACAGGGGTCGAGCAGAGACCCAGTACTTC. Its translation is CASRDYRGRAETQYF.

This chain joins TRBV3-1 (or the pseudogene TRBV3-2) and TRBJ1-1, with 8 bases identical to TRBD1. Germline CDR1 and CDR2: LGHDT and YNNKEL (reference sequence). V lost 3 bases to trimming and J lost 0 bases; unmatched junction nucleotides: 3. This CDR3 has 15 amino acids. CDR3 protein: CASSHGQGVNTEAFF. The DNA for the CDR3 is TGTGCCAGCAGCCACGGACAGGGCGTGAACACTGAAGCTTTCTTT.

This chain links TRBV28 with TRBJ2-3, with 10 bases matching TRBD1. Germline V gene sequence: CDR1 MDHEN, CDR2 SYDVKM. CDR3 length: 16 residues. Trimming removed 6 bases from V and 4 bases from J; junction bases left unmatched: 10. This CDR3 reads CASRLRAGQGSDTQYF. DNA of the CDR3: TGTGCCAGCAGACTAAGGGCGGGACAGGGGTCAGATACGCAGTATTTT.

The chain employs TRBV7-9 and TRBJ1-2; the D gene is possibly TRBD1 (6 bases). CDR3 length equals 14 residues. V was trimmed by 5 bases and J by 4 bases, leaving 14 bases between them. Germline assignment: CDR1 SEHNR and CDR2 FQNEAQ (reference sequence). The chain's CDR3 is CASSPRTDLYGYTF. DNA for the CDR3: TGTGCCAGCAGCCCGCGGACAGACCTCTATGGCTACACCTTC.

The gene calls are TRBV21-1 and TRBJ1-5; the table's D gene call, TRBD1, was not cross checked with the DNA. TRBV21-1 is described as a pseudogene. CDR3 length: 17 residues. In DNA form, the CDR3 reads TGTGCCAGCAGTCCGGGAAGTAGGGGACATAGCAATCAGCCCCAGCATTTT. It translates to CASSPGSRGHSNQPQHF.

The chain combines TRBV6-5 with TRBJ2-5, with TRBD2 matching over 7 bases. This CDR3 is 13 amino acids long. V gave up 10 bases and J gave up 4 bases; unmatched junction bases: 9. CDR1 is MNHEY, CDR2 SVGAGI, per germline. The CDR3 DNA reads TGTGCCACCAAAAGACTAGCTGGAGAGACCCAGTACTTC. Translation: CATKRLAGETQYF.

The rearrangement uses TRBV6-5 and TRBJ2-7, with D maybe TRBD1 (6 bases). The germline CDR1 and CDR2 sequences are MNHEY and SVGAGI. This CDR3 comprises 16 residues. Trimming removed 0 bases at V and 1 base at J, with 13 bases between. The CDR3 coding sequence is TGTGCCAGCAGTTACTCTTGGGGGCTAAGTTCCTACGAGCAGTACTTC. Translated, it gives CASSYSWGLSSYEQYF.

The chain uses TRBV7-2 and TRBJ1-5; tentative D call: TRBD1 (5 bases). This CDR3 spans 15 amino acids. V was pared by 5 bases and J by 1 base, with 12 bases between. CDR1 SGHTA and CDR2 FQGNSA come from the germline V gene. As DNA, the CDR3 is TGTGCCAGCAGCCGGCGGGACGGGAGCAATCAGCCCCAGCATTTT. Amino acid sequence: CASSRRDGSNQPQHF.

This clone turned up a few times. CDR3 nucleotide sequence: TGCGCCAGCAGCTCAGGTTCGTGGATGAGTAGCTCCTACAATGAGCAGTTCTTC. It codes for CASSSGSWMSSSYNEQFF. The chain links TRBV4-1 to TRBJ2-1; D uncertain. The germline V and J ends were trimmed by 5 bases and 0 bases, with 20 bases remaining between them. Per germline, CDR1 MGHRA and CDR2 YSYEKL. The CDR3 sequence is 18 residues long.

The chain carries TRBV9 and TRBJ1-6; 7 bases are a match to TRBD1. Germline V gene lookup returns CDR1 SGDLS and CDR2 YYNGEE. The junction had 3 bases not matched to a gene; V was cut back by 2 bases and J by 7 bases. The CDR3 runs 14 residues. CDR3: CASSVGQENSPLHF. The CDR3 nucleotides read TGTGCCAGCAGCGTTGGACAGGAAAATTCACCCCTCCACTTT.

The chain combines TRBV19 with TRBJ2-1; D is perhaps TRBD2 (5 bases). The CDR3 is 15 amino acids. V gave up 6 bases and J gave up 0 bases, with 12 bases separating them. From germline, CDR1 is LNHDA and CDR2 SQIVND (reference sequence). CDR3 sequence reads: CASSPYGSSYNEQFF. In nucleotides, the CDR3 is TGTGCCAGTAGCCCCTATGGGAGCTCCTACAATGAGCAGTTCTTC.